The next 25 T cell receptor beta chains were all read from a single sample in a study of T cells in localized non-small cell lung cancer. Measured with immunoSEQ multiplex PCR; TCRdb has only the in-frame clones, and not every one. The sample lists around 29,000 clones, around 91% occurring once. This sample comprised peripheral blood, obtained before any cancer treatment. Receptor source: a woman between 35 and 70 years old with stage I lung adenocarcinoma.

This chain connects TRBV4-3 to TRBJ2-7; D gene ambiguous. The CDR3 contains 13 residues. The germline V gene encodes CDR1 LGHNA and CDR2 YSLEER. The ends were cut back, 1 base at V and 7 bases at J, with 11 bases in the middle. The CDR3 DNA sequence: TGCGCCAGCAGCCAAGGATCCGGAAGGGAGCAGTACTTC. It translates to CASSQGSGREQYF.

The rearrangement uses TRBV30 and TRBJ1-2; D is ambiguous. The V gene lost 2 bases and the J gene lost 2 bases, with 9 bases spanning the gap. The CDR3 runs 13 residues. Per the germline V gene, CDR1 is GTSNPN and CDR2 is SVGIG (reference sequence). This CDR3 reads CAWSLGINYGYTF. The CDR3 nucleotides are TGTGCCTGGAGTCTCGGGATAAACTATGGCTACACCTTC.

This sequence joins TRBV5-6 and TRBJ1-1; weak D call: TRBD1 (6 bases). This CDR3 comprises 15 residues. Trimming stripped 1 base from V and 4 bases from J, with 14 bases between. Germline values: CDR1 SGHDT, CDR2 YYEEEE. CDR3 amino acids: CASSLWGHGRTEAFF. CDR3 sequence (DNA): TGTGCCAGCAGCTTGTGGGGGCATGGGCGCACTGAAGCTTTCTTT.

The CDR3 sequence: CASSIQGAAWHF. DNA for the CDR3: TGTGCCAGTAGTATACAGGGGGCGGCCTGGCATTTT. J is TRBJ1-5 and V is TRBV19; 8 bases are a match to TRBD1. CDR3 length: 12 amino acids. From germline, CDR1 is LNHDA and CDR2 SQIVND (reference sequence). V shed 2 bases and J 15 bases; nucleotides not matched to a gene: 6.

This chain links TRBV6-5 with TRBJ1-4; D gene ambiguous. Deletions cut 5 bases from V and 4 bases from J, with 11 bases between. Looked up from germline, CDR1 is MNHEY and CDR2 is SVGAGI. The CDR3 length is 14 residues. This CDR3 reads CASSRHGVNEKLFF. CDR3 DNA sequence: TGTGCCAGCAGTAGACACGGAGTTAATGAAAAACTGTTTTTT.

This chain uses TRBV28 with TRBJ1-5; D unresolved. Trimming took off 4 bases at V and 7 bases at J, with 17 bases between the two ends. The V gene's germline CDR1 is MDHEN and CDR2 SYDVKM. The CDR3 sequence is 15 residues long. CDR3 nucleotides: TGTGCCAGCAGTTCAACGGCCGTAAGCCTCCAGCCCCAGCATTTT. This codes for CASSSTAVSLQPQHF.

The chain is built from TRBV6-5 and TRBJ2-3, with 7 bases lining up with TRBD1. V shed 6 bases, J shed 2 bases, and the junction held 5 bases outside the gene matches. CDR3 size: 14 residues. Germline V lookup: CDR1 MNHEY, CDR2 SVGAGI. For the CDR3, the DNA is TGTGCCAGCAGGAGAGGACAGGCCACAGATACGCAGTATTTT. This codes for CASRRGQATDTQYF.

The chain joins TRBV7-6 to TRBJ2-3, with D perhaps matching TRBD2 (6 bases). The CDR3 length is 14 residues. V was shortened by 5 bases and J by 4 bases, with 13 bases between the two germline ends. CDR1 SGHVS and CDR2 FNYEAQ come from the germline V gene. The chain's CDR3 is CASSVGGDADTQYF. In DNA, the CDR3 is TGTGCCAGCAGCGTGGGGGGAGACGCAGATACGCAGTATTTT.

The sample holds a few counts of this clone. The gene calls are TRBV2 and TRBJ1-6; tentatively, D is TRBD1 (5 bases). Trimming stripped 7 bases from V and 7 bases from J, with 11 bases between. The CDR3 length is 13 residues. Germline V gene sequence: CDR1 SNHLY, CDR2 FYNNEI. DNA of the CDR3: TGTGCCAGCACCTGGGCAGGGAATTCACCCCTCCACTTT. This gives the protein CASTWAGNSPLHF.

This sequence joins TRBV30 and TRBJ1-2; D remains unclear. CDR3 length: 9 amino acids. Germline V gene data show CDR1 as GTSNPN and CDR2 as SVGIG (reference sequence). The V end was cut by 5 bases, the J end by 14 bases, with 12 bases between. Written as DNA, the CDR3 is TGTGCCTGGGGCCCCACGCAAACCTTC. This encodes CAWGPTQTF.

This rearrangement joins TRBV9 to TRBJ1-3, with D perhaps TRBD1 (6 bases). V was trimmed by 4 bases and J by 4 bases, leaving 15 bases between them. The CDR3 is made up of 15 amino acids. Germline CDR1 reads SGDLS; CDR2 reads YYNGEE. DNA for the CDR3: TGTGCCAGCAGCCAACAGGGAGTTGAAGGAAACACCATATATTTT. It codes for CASSQQGVEGNTIYF.

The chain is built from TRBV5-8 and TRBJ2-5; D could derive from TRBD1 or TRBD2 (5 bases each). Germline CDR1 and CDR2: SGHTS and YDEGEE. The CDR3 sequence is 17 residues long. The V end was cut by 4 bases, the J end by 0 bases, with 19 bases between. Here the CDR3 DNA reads TGTGCCAGCAGCCCGGGATCCGGGACGGTGTACCAAGAGACCCAGTACTTC. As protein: CASSPGSGTVYQETQYF.

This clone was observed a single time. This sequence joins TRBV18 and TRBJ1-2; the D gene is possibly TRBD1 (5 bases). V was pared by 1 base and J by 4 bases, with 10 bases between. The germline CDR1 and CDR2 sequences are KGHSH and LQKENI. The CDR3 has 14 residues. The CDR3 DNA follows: TGTGCCAGCTCACCACAAGGGGCTGGCTATGGCTACACCTTC. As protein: CASSPQGAGYGYTF. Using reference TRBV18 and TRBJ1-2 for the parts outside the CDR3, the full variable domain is NAGVMQNPRHLVRRRGQEARLRCSPMKGHSHVYWYRQLPEEGLKFMVYLQKENIIDESGMPKERFSAEFPKEGPSILRIQQVVRGDSAAYFCASSPQGAGYGYTFGSGTRLTVV.

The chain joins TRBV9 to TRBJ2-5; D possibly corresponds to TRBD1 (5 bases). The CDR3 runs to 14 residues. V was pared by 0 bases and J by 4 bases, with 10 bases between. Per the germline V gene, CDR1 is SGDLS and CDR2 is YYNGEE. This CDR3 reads CASSVDPGSETQYF. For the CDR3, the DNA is TGTGCCAGCAGCGTAGATCCAGGGTCAGAGACCCAGTACTTC.

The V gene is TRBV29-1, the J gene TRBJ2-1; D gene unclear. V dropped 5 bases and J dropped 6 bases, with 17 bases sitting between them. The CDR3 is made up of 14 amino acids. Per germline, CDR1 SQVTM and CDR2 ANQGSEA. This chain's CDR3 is CSVQGDGFGNEQFF. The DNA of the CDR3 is TGCAGCGTTCAAGGAGACGGTTTCGGCAATGAGCAGTTCTTC.

The CDR3 region is CAIGGRGRGDEQFF. CDR3 DNA: TGTGCCATTGGCGGCCGGGGGCGAGGCGATGAGCAGTTCTTC. The chain has TRBV27 and TRBJ2-1; D may correspond to TRBD1 or TRBD2 (6 bases each). Trimming stripped 10 bases from V and 8 bases from J, with 21 bases between. The CDR3 has 14 amino acids. CDR1 MNHEY and CDR2 SMNVEV come from the germline V gene (reference sequence).

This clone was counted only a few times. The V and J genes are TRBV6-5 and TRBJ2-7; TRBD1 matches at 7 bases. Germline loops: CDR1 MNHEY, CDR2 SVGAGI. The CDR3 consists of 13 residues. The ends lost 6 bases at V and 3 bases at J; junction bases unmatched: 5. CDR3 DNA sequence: TGTGCCAGCAGGCTCCGGGACAGCTACGAGCAGTACTTC. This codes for CASRLRDSYEQYF.

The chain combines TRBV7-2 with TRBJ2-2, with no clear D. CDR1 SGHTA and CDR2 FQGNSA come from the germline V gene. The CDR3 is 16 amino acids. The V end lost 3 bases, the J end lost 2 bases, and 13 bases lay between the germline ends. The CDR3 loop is CASSLSGGGNTGELFF. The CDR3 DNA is TGTGCCAGCAGCTTGTCCGGTGGCGGCAACACCGGGGAGCTGTTTTTT.

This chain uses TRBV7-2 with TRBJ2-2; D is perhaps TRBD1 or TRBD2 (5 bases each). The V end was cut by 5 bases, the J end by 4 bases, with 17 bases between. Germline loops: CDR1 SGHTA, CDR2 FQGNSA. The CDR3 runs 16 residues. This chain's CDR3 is CASSPRRVRGTGELFF. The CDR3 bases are TGTGCCAGCAGCCCCCGGCGGGTGAGGGGCACCGGGGAGCTGTTTTTT.

CDR3 DNA: TGTGCCAGCAGTGGACCCACCGGAGTGTCACACATCACAGATACGCAGTATTTT. Translation: CASSGPTGVSHITDTQYF. The chain has TRBV6-1 and TRBJ2-3; D ambiguous. Germline V gives CDR1 MNHNS, CDR2 SASEGT. The V and J ends lost 4 bases and 2 bases respectively, with 22 bases between them. The CDR3 length is 18 residues.

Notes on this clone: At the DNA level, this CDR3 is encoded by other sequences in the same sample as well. In nucleotides, the CDR3 is TGTGCCAGCAGCCGGGACAAAGTGGATGGCTACACCTTC. As protein: CASSRDKVDGYTF. The rearrangement links TRBV6-5 to TRBJ1-2; possibly TRBD1 for D (6 bases). CDR3 length equals 13 residues. Trimming shortened V by 6 bases and J by 6 bases, and 14 bases separated the two germline ends. Germline CDR1 and CDR2: MNHEY and SVGAGI.

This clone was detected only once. CDR3: CASIQGDSLYGYTF. The CDR3 DNA follows: TGTGCCAGCATCCAGGGGGACTCACTCTATGGCTACACCTTC. The chain is built from TRBV28 and TRBJ1-2; 7 bases match TRBD1. J was trimmed by 4 bases and V by 7 bases; bases with no gene match: 9. Germline lookup yields CDR1 MDHEN and CDR2 SYDVKM. The CDR3 consists of 14 residues.

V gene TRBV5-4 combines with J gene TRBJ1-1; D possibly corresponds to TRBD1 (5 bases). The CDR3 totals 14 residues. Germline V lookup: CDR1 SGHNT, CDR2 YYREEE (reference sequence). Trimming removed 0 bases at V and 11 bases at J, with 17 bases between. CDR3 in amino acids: CASSLVGGARGAFF. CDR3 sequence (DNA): TGTGCCAGCAGCTTGGTAGGTGGGGCCCGCGGGGCTTTCTTT.

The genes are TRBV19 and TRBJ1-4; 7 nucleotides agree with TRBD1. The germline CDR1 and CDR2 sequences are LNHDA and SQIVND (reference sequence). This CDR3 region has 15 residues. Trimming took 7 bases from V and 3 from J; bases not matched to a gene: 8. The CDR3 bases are TGTGCCAGTAAGGAGACCGGGACAGCTAATGAAAAACTGTTTTTT. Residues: CASKETGTANEKLFF.

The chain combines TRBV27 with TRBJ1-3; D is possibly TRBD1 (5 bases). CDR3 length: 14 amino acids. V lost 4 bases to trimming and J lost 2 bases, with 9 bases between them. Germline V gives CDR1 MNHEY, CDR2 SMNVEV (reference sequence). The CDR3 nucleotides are TGTGCCAGCAGTTCCTCGGGGGCTGGAAACACCATATATTTT. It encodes CASSSSGAGNTIYF.